A selection of T cell receptor beta chains follows, all from one sample in a study of OX40 agonist ivuxolimab in advanced cancers. TCRdb keeps only in-frame clones here, not all; method: immunoSEQ multiplex PCR. Of under 100,000 clones listed, 80% to 95% are singletons. The sample in question was CD4+ or CD8+ T cells sorted from blood, obtained in a trial of the OX40 agonist ivuxolimab. These receptor sequences come from an adult with an advanced solid tumor such as melanoma, head and neck, liver or kidney cancer. Each CDR3 is given without its conserved first and last residue.

J | V | CDR3
TRBJ2-3 | TRBV19 | ASSIRPGGADTQY
TRBJ2-7 | TRBV9 | ASSGNSDEQY
TRBJ2-3 | TRBV6-6 | ASTSRQGVSSDTQY
TRBJ1-1 | TRBV7-8 | ASSYDRGRSRTEAF
TRBJ2-5 | TRBV7-7 | ASSLTRWETQY
TRBJ2-7 | TRBV25-1 | ASSLGIAYEQY
TRBJ2-7 | TRBV4-1 | ASSQVSGLTGLAYEQY
TRBJ1-5 | TRBV4-3 | ASSQDTVTGVGNQPQH
TRBJ2-7 | TRBV4-1 | ASSQDPGTRSEQY
TRBJ1-1 | TRBV27 | ASSLGKGNTEAF
TRBJ1-2 | TRBV7-8 | ASSFPGFVGYT
TRBJ2-1 | TRBV5-4 | ASSLGGVGPSEQF
TRBJ2-7 | TRBV13 | ASSLEGRSWEQY
TRBJ2-7 | TRBV7-6 | ASSPRTGKAYEQY
TRBJ1-2 | TRBV5-4 | ASSYSSGLGGYGYT
TRBJ1-6 | TRBV6-1 | ASSGRQGDSSPLH
TRBJ2-1 | TRBV7-9 | ASSETTGYNEQF
TRBJ2-3 | TRBV4-3 | ASSQDEASGGIYSQY
TRBJ1-2 | TRBV9 | ASSVGDNYGYT
TRBJ1-2 | TRBV4-1 | ASSQDGTGGVYGYT
TRBJ2-1 | TRBV7-6 | ASESGNYNEQF
TRBJ2-5 | TRBV19 | ASSIDPIRQHRETQY
TRBJ1-3 | TRBV7-2 | ASSSGQSSGNTIY
TRBJ1-1 | TRBV7-6 | ASSPDTGTEAF
TRBJ2-1 | TRBV10-2 | ASSEYGGPYNEQF
TRBJ2-5 | TRBV12-5 | ASGVGQMYQETQY
TRBJ1-2 | TRBV6-5 | ASGDSINFYGYT
TRBJ2-3 | TRBV7-3 | ASSSGGASDTQY
TRBJ2-7 | TRBV27 | ASIMGRISSYEQY
TRBJ2-7 | TRBV4-2 | ASSQEWGGGYEQY
TRBJ2-2 | TRBV30 | AWSVGDTGELF
TRBJ2-1 | TRBV10-3 | AISEGQGSYNEQF
TRBJ2-7 | TRBV5-4 | ASSPARVHEQY
TRBJ2-6 | TRBV11-1 | ASSQDRALSSGANVLT
TRBJ2-7 | TRBV4-2 | ASSQVGIEQY
TRBJ1-2 | TRBV6-5 | ASSYRETQGYGYT
TRBJ1-2 | TRBV7-2 | ASSAGGYYGYT
TRBJ2-7 | TRBV6-1 | ASSERLAGAYEQY
TRBJ1-1 | TRBV19 | ASTQSLGNTEAF
TRBJ2-1 | TRBV7-6 | ASSPTVAGVGYNEQF
TRBJ1-2 | TRBV14 | ASSQVQIGSN
TRBJ1-4 | TRBV29-1 | SVPEGEKLF
TRBJ1-4 | TRBV27 | ASSGLTGNEKLF
TRBJ1-6 | TRBV27 | ASSLLGANSPLH
TRBJ2-2 | TRBV9 | ASSPYLGGASGELF
TRBJ2-5 | TRBV4-1 | ASSQASGAGQETQY